This T cell receptor beta chain originates from a study of control samples from healthy donors and cancer patients. Measured with immunoSEQ multiplex PCR; TCRdb has only the in-frame clones, and not every one. Of roughly 200,000 clones in the sample, roughly 94% were seen once. There are 13 residues in the CDR3. From germline, CDR1 is LNHNV and CDR2 YYDKDF (reference sequence). Trimming left V 0 bases short and J 4 bases short, with 6 bases between. V and J are TRBV15 and TRBJ1-2; unclear D gene. The sample was blood. This sequence was found in a man aged 50 to 59 in good health. The CDR3, as DNA: TGTGCCACCAGCAGAGATTCATCCTATGGCTACACCTTC. Residues: CATSRDSSYGYTF. Using reference TRBV15 and TRBJ1-2 for the parts outside the CDR3, the full variable domain is DAMVIQNPRYQVTQFGKPVTLSCSQTLNHNVMYWYQQKSSQAPKLLFHYYDKDFNNEADTPDNFQSRRPNTSFCFLDIRSPGLGDTAMYLCATSRDSSYGYTFGSGTRLTVV.